Following are 15 T cell receptor beta chains from one sample sequenced in a study of CD8+ T cells in alopecia areata. As the sequencing template, cDNA was produced by extracting RNA and reverse transcribing it. The assay was immunoSEQ multiplex PCR, and TCRdb's table has in-frame clones only and misses some. The data contain under 350,000 clones, roughly 60% of them seen just once; the ten biggest clones take up under 2%. Treatment here: oral pan-JAK inhibitor, 5-10 mg twice daily. The sequencing here drew on CD4+ T cells sorted from blood, taken at week 24, from a patient treated with tofacitinib. The receptors here all came from a human donor with alopecia areata.

As concerns this clone: The same CDR3 can be traced to other DNA sequences in this sample. The chain carries TRBV29-1 and TRBJ2-5, with D unresolved. Trimming removed 4 bases at V and 0 bases at J, with 9 bases between. This CDR3 region has 13 residues. From germline, CDR1 is SQVTM and CDR2 ANQGSEA. This CDR3 is CSVVGGDQETQYF. CDR3 in DNA: TGCAGCGTTGTCGGCGGAGACCAAGAGACCCAGTACTTC. Combining the CDR3 with reference TRBV29-1 and TRBJ2-5 gives the whole variable domain SAVISQKPSRDICQRGTSLTIQCQVDSQVTMMFWYRQQPGQSLTLIATANQGSEATYESGFVIDKFPISRPNLTFSTLTVSNMSPEDSSIYLCSVVGGDQETQYFGPGTRLLVL.

The chain combines TRBV28 with TRBJ2-1; 9 positions match TRBD2. Unmatched junction bases numbered 19, after V lost 10 bases and J lost 15 bases. In germline, CDR1 is MDHEN, CDR2 SYDVKM. The CDR3 is 14 amino acids. Here the CDR3 DNA reads TGTGCCACCTCGAGCAGACTAGCGGACACACGATGGTTCTTC. Amino acids: CATSSRLADTRWFF.

The table lists this clone with a few counts. The CDR3 spells CASRREKSQPQHF. The CDR3 DNA sequence: TGTGCCAGCAGGCGGGAGAAGAGTCAGCCCCAGCATTTT. This sequence joins TRBV2 and TRBJ1-5; D is ambiguous. V was trimmed by 6 bases and J by 6 bases, leaving 12 bases between them. The germline V gene encodes CDR1 SNHLY and CDR2 FYNNEI. The CDR3 is 13 residues long.

Here the CDR3 DNA reads TGTGCCTGGAGCCCATCAGATACGCAGTATTTT. Protein sequence: CAWSPSDTQYF. The chain combines TRBV30 with TRBJ2-3; unclear D gene. V was pared by 3 bases and J by 4 bases, with 5 bases between. The length of the CDR3 is 11 residues. The germline CDR1 and CDR2 sequences are GTSNPN and SVGIG (reference sequence).

The chain couples TRBV2 to TRBJ1-2, with D maybe TRBD1 (6 bases). The germline gives CDR1 SNHLY, CDR2 FYNNEI. The V end was cut by 6 bases, the J end by 9 bases, with 20 bases between. The CDR3 sequence is 14 residues long. The CDR3 is CASSALGGPGRYTF. The DNA for the CDR3 is TGTGCCAGCAGCGCACTAGGGGGGCCAGGGCGCTACACCTTC.

This clone was seen only a few times. The rearrangement uses TRBV29-1 and TRBJ2-1; 8 nucleotides line up with TRBD1. Germline values: CDR1 SQVTM, CDR2 ANQGSEA. This CDR3 comprises 14 residues. CDR3 region: CVIATGGSYNEQFF. Here the CDR3 DNA reads TGCGTCATAGCAACAGGGGGATCCTACAATGAGCAGTTCTTC.

This clone came up a few times. This chain links TRBV15 with TRBJ1-5; D is perhaps TRBD1 (5 bases). This CDR3 comprises 14 residues. Germline loops: CDR1 LNHNV, CDR2 YYDKDF (reference sequence). With 3 bases removed from V and 5 bases from J, the gap between germline ends came to 11 bases. The CDR3 region has the DNA TGTGCCACCAGCAGGGGCAGGGAAGATCAGCCCCAGCATTTT. Its protein product is CATSRGREDQPQHF. The variable domain in full, with the rest retrieved from reference TRBV15 and TRBJ1-5, is DAMVIQNPRYQVTQFGKPVTLSCSQTLNHNVMYWYQQKSSQAPKLLFHYYDKDFNNEADTPDNFQSRRPNTSFCFLDIRSPGLGDTAMYLCATSRGREDQPQHFGDGTRLSIL.

V is TRBV2 and J is TRBJ1-1, with TRBD1 as a possible D gene (5 bases). V gave up 5 bases and J gave up 4 bases, with 17 bases separating them. Germline V CDR1 and CDR2: SNHLY, FYNNEI. This CDR3 has 15 residues. The CDR3 DNA reads TGTGCCAGCAGTCCCTTGAGGGGCAGAGCCACTGAAGCTTTCTTT. It specifies CASSPLRGRATEAFF. Based on the CDR3 plus reference TRBV2 and TRBJ1-1, the full variable domain is EPEVTQTPSHQVTQMGQEVILRCVPISNHLYFYWYRQILGQKVEFLVSFYNNEISEKSEIFDDQFSVERPDGSNFTLKIRSTKLEDSAMYFCASSPLRGRATEAFFGQGTRLTVV.

The sample holds a few counts of this clone. For the CDR3, the DNA is TGTGCCAGCAGCCAGGGACTTGAGGCCACCGGGGAGCTGTTTTTT. Translation: CASSQGLEATGELFF. The chain recombines TRBV9 with TRBJ2-2; a possible D gene is TRBD2 (6 bases). Germline loops: CDR1 SGDLS, CDR2 YYNGEE. The V end lost 4 bases, the J end lost 4 bases, and 14 bases lay between the germline ends. The CDR3 runs 15 residues.

V is TRBV29-1 and J is TRBJ1-2; no definite D call. This CDR3 region has 11 residues. The V gene's germline CDR1 is SQVTM and CDR2 ANQGSEA. Written as DNA, the CDR3 is TGCGTAGGTGAGGTGTCTTATGGCTACACCTTC. Translation: CVGEVSYGYTF.

In its sample, this clone was seen a few times. The J gene is TRBJ2-1, the V gene TRBV14; no definite D call. The V and J ends lost 3 bases and 6 bases respectively, with 9 bases between them. The CDR3 runs 13 residues. In germline, CDR1 is SGHDN, CDR2 FVKESK. CDR3 protein: CASSQGVINEQFF. CDR3 nucleotide sequence: TGTGCCAGCAGCCAGGGCGTAATCAATGAGCAGTTCTTC.

This chain links TRBV5-1 with TRBJ2-3, with D unresolved. CDR1 and CDR2 from the germline V gene are SGHRS and YFSETQ. The CDR3 covers 15 residues. V lost 4 bases to trimming and J lost 4 bases, with 16 bases between them. CDR3 nucleotide sequence: TGCGCCAGCAGCCTGGTGATGGGTAACGCAGATACGCAGTATTTT. This sequence encodes CASSLVMGNADTQYF.

The chain is built from TRBV7-9 and TRBJ2-2, with TRBD1 identical over 7 bases. Germline CDR1 reads SEHNR; CDR2 reads FQNEAQ (reference sequence). V shed 5 bases and J 4 bases; nucleotides not matched to a gene: 4. This CDR3 is built from 14 residues. Here the CDR3 DNA reads TGTGCCAGCAGCCGGGACAGACTCACCGGGGAGCTGTTTTTT. Amino acids: CASSRDRLTGELFF.

A few counts support this clone. V is TRBV30 and J is TRBJ1-6, with D unclear. The V end lost 2 bases, the J end lost 7 bases, and 15 bases lay between the germline ends. Germline V lookup: CDR1 GTSNPN, CDR2 SVGIG (reference sequence). This CDR3 has 15 amino acids. The CDR3 DNA reads as TGTGCCTGGAGTCCCCTACGGGTGACCAATTCACCCCTCCACTTT. Encoded protein: CAWSPLRVTNSPLHF.

The genes are TRBV7-9 and TRBJ2-6; TRBD2 agrees at 7 bases. Trimming removed 4 bases from V and 3 bases from J; junction bases left unmatched: 6. The CDR3 runs to 16 residues. The germline V gene has CDR1 SEHNR and CDR2 FQNEAQ (reference sequence). DNA for the CDR3: TGTGCCAGCAGCTCCAGCGGGGCATTTGGGGCCAACGTCCTGACTTTC. It is translated as CASSSSGAFGANVLTF. Full variable domain (missing parts from reference TRBV7-9 and TRBJ2-6): DTGVSQNPRHKITKRGQNVTFRCDPISEHNRLYWYRQTLGQGPEFLTYFQNEAQLEKSRLLSDRFSAERPKGSFSTLEIQRTEQGDSAMYLCASSSSGAFGANVLTFGAGSRLTVL.